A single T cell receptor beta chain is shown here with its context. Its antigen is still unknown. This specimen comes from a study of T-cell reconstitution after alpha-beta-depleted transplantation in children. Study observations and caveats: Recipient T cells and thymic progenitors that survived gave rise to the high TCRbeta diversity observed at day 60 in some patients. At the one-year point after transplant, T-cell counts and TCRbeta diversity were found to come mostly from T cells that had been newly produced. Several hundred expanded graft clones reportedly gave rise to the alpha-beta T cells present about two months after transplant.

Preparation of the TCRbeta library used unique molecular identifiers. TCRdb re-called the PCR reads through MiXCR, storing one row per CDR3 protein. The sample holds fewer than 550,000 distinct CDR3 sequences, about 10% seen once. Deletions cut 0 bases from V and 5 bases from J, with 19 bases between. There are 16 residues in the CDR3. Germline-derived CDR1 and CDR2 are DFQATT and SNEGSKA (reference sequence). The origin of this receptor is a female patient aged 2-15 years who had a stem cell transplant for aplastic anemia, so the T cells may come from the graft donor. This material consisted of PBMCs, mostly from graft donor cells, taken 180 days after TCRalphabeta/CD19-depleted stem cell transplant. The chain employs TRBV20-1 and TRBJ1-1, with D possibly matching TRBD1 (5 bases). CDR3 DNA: TGCAGTGCTAGAGATCCAGGGTCTGCCCAGATGACTGAAGCTTTCTTT. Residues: CSARDPGSAQMTEAFF.